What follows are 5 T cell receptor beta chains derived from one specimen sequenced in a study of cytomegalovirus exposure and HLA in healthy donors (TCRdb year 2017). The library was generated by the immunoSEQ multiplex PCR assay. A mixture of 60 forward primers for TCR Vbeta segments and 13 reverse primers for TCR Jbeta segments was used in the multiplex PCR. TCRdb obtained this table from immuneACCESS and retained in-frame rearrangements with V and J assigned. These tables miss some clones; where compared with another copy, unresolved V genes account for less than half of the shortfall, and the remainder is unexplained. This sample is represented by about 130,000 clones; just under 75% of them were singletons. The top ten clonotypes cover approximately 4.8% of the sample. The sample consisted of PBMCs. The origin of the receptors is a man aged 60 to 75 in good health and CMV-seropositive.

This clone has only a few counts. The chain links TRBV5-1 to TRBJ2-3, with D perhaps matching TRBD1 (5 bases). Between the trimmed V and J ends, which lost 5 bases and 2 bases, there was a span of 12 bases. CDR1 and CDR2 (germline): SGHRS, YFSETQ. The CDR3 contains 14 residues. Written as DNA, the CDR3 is TGCGCCAGCAGTTCAGGGTTGAACACAGATACGCAGTATTTT. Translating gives CASSSGLNTDTQYF.

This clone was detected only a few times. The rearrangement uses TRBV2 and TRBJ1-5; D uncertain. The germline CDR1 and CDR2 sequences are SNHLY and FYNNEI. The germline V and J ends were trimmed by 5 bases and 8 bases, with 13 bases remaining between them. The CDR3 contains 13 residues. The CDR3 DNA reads TGTGCCAGCAGTTATAGGCTAGAAGAGCCCCAGCATTTT. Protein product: CASSYRLEEPQHF.

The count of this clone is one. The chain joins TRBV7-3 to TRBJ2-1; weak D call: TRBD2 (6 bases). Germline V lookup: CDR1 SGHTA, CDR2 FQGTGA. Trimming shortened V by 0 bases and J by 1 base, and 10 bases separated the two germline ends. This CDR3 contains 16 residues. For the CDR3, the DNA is TGTGCCAGCAGCTTAACCGGCGGGATTTCCTACAATGAGCAGTTCTTC. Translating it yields CASSLTGGISYNEQFF. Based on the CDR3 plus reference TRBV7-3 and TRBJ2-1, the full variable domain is GAGVSQTPSNKVTEKGKYVELRCDPISGHTALYWYRQSLGQGPEFLIYFQGTGAADDSGLPNDRFFAVRPEGSVSTLKIQRTERGDSAVYLCASSLTGGISYNEQFFGPGTRLTVL.

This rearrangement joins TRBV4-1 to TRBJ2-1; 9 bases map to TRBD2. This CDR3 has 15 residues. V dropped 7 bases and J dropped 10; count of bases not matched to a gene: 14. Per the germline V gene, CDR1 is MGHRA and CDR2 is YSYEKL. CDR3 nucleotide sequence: TGCGCCAGCACCACAGTGGGGCTAGCGGGGCAAGAGCAGTTCTTC. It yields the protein CASTTVGLAGQEQFF.

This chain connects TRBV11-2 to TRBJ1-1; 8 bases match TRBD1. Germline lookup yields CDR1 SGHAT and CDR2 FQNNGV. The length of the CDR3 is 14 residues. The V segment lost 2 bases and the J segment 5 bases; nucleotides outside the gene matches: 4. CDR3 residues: CASSLQGARTEAFF. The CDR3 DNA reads TGTGCCAGCAGCTTACAGGGGGCGCGGACTGAAGCTTTCTTT. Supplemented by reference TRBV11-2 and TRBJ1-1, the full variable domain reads EAGVAQSPRYKIIEKRQSVAFWCNPISGHATLYWYQQILGQGPKLLIQFQNNGVVDDSQLPKDRFSAERLKGVDSTLKIQPAKLEDSAVYLCASSLQGARTEAFFGQGTRLTVV.